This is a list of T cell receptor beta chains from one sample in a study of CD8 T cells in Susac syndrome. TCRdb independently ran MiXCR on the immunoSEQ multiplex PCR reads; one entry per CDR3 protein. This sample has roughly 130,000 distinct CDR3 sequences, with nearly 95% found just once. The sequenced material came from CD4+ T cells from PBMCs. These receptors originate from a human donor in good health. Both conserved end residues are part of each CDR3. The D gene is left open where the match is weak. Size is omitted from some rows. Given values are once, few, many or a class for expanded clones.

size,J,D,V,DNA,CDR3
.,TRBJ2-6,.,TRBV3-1,TGTGCCAGCAGCCAAGATGGCAGAACACTCTCTGGGGCCAACGTCCTGACTTTC,CASSQDGRTLSGANVLTF
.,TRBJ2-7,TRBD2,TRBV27,TGTGCCAGCAGTTTCCGGATAGCGGGAGACGAGCAGTACTTC,CASSFRIAGDEQYF
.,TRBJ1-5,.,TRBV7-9,TGTGCCAGCAGCGCCGATTGGAATCAGCCCCAGCATTTT,CASSADWNQPQHF
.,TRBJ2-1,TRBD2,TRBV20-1,TGCAGTGCCAGAACTAGCGGGATCGTTGGTGAGCAGTTCTTC,CSARTSGIVGEQFF
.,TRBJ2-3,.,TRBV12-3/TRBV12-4,TGTGCCAGCAGTTTAGGCCTCACAGATACGCAGTATTTT,CASSLGLTDTQYF
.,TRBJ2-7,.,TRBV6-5,TGTGCCAGCAGCAATAGGCACGGCTACGAGCAGTACTTC,CASSNRHGYEQYF
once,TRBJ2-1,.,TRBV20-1,TGCAGTGCTGTAGCCCTTAGCTCCTACAATGAGCAGTTCTTC,CSAVALSSYNEQFF
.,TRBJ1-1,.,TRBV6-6,TGTGCCAGCAGGCACCGCACAGGGAACACTGAAGCTTTCTTT,CASRHRTGNTEAFF
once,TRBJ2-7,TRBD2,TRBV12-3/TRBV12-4,TGTGCCAGCAATGCGGGAGGGCCGGAGTACGAGCAGTACTTC,CASNAGGPEYEQYF
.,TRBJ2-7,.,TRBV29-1,TGCAGCGTCGCAGAGATCTACGAGCAGTACTTC,CSVAEIYEQYF
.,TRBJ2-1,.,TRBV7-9,TGTGCCAGCAGCTTAGGGGCAGATGGCGTAACCTACAATGAGCAGTTCTTC,CASSLGADGVTYNEQFF
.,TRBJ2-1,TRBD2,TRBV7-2,TGTGCCAGCAGCTTCCTACTAGCGGGTGAGCAGTTCTTC,CASSFLLAGEQFF
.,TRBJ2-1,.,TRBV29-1,TGCAGCGTTGAAATACAGCTCAATGAGCAGTTCTTC,CSVEIQLNEQFF
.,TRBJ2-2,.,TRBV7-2,TGTGCCAGCAGCCCCGTTTCGAACACCGGGGAGCTGTTTTTT,CASSPVSNTGELFF
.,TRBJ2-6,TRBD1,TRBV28,TGTGCCAGCAGAACTACACCCGGGACAGGGAGCTCTGGGGCCAACGTCCTGACTTTC,CASRTTPGTGSSGANVLTF
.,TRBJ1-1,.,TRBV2,TGTGCCAGCACCGGTGCCCTTGAAGCTTTCTTT,CASTGALEAFF
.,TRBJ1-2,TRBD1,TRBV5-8,TGTGCCAGCAGTCGGGACAGGGACTATGGCTACACCTTC,CASSRDRDYGYTF
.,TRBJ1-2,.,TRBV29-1,TGCAGCGTTGCGGGCGCCTCTAACTATGGCTACACCTTC,CSVAGASNYGYTF
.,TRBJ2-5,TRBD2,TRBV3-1,TGTGCCAGCGGTCGTCTAGCGGAAGAGACCCAGTACTTC,CASGRLAEETQYF
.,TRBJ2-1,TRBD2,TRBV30,TGTGCCTGCAGGACTAGCGGGAACAATGAGCAGTTCTTC,CACRTSGNNEQFF
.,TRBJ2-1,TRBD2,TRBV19,TGTGCCAGTAAAGATTGGACTAGCGGGAGGACGGAGCAGTTCTTC,CASKDWTSGRTEQFF
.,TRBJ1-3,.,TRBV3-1,TGTGCCAGCAGCCAAGATAAGTCTGCCAGGGCGACTGGAAACACCATATATTTT,CASSQDKSARATGNTIYF
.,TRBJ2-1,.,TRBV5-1,TGCGCCAGCAGCGTGGTGGGGAATGAGCAGTTCTTC,CASSVVGNEQFF
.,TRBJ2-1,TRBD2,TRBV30,TGTGCCTGGAGTGGTAGACTAGCCTATGAGCAGTTCTTC,CAWSGRLAYEQFF
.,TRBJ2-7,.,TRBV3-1,TGTGCCAGCAGCCAAGAGCCGGGGGCCAGCTCCTACGAGCAGTACTTC,CASSQEPGASSYEQYF
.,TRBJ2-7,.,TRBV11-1,TGTGCCAGCAGCTTATACAGGGATGCGTCCTACGAGCAGTACTTC,CASSLYRDASYEQYF
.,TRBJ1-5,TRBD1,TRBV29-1,TGCAGCGTTGCTACAGGGGGCCTGGGTCAGCCCCAGCATTTT,CSVATGGLGQPQHF
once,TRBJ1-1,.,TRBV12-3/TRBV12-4,TGTGCCAGCAGTTCCTGGTCGAGGTATACTGAAGCTTTCTTT,CASSSWSRYTEAFF
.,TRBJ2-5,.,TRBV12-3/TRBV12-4,TGTGCCAGCAGTTTCCGACAGCCCCAAGAGACCCAGTACTTC,CASSFRQPQETQYF
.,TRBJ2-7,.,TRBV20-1,TGCAGTGCTCTTCCCCCGAGCTCCTACGAGCAGTACTTC,CSALPPSSYEQYF
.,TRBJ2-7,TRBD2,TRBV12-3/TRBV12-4,TGTGCCAGCAAACGAACTAGCGGGGGTTCCTACGAGCAGTACTTC,CASKRTSGGSYEQYF
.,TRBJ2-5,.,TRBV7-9,TGTGCCAGCAGCTTCGGACAGTCACAAGAGACCCAGTACTTC,CASSFGQSQETQYF
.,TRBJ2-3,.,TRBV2,TGTGCCAGCAGCCCCGAAAGCACAGATACGCAGTATTTT,CASSPESTDTQYF
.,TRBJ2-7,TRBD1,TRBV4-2,TGTGCCAGCAGCCAAAGGGACAGGGGCTACGAGCAGTACTTC,CASSQRDRGYEQYF
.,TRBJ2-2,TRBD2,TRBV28,TGTGCCAGCAGTCCCTCACTAGCGGGAAACACCGGGGAGCTGTTTTTT,CASSPSLAGNTGELFF
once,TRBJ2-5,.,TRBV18,TGTGCCAGCTCACCACGAACAGGGGAGACCCAGTACTTC,CASSPRTGETQYF
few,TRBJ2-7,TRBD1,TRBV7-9,TGTGCCAGCAGTCCCGGACAGGGGGACTCCTACGAGCAGTACTTC,CASSPGQGDSYEQYF
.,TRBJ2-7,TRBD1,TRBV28,TGTGCCAGCAGTCCTCTCGGGACAGGGGATTCCGAGCAGTACTTC,CASSPLGTGDSEQYF
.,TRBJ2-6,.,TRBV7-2,TGTGCCAGCAGCCAATGGGGTAGACAGGCGCCTGGGGCCAACGTCCTGACTTTC,CASSQWGRQAPGANVLTF
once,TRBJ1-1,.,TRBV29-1,TGCAGCGTTCGAGGAGTGGAGAACACTGAAGCTTTCTTT,CSVRGVENTEAFF
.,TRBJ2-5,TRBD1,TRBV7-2,TGTGCCAGCAGCTTAGGGGACAGGGAGGGGACCCAGTACTTC,CASSLGDREGTQYF
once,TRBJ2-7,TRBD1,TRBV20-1,TGCAGTGCCGACAGGGGCACGTCCTCCGAGCAGTACTTC,CSADRGTSSEQYF
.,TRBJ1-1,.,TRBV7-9,TGTGCCAGCAGCTACCGACAGACCAACACTGAAGCTTTCTTT,CASSYRQTNTEAFF
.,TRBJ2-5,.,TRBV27,TGTGCCAGCTCAAGGACAGGGAGGGAGCAGACCCAGTACTTC,CASSRTGREQTQYF
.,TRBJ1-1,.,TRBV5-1,TGCGCCAGCAGCCTGCAGACGCCCAACACTGAAGCTTTCTTT,CASSLQTPNTEAFF
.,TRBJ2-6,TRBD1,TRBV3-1,TGTGCCACGCGACAGGGAATATTCTCTGGGGCCAACGTCCTGACTTTC,CATRQGIFSGANVLTF
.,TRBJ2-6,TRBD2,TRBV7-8,TGTGCCAGCAGCTTAGCACGTCTCCAGCGGGAGGGCGTAACTGGGGCCAACGTCCTGACTTTC,CASSLARLQREGVTGANVLTF
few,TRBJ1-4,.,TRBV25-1,TGTGCCAGCAGTGAGGAGTCAGGGTTCTTTACTAATGAAAAACTGTTTTTT,CASSEESGFFTNEKLFF
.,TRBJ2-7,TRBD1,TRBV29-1,TGCAGCGTTGAAGATCTGGTCAGGGGGACGATCTACGAGCAGTACTTC,CSVEDLVRGTIYEQYF
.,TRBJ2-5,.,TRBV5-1,TGCGCCAGCAGCTTGGACTGGCAGACCCAGTACTTC,CASSLDWQTQYF
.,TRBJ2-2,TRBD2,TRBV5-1,TGCGCCAGCAGCCTATTAGGACTAGATGCCCCCGGGGAGCTGTTTTTT,CASSLLGLDAPGELFF
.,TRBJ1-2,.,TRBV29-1,TGCAGCGTTTCCGGGACAAGAATCTATGGCTACACCTTC,CSVSGTRIYGYTF
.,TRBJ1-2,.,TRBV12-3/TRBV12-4,TGTGCCAGCAGTTTACGGGGGGCGTTTGGCGGCTACACCTTC,CASSLRGAFGGYTF